This T cell receptor beta chain stems from a study of human thymus T cells. General observations from the study: Both thymic and peripheral blood repertoires showed apparently biased V and J usage.

It was from resections taken during corrective heart surgery that the thymus tissue came. With respect to this clone: As yet, its antigen is unknown.

Profiled with immunoSEQ multiplex PCR; TCRdb holds only in-frame clones, not every one. This table holds about 78,000 clones, 90% to 98% found once. This TCR derives from a boy under two years old with a congenital heart defect but otherwise immunologically healthy. Source material: thymus tissue.

In nucleotides, the CDR3 is TGTGCCACCAGCGGCAGACAAACAATAGATACGCAGTATTTT. Protein: CATSGRQTIDTQYF. The genes are TRBV15 and TRBJ2-3; D remains unclear. This CDR3 spans 14 amino acids. V gave up 5 bases and J gave up 5 bases, with 14 bases separating them. Germline V lookup: CDR1 LNHNV, CDR2 YYDKDF (reference sequence).